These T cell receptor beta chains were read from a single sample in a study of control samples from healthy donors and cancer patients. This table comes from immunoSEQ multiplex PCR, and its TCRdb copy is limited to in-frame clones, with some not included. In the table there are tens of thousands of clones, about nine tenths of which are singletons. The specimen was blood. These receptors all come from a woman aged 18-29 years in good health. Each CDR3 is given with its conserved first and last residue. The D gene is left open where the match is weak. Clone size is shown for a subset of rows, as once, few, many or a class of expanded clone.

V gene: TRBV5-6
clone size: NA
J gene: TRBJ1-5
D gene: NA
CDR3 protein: CASSLGRLGNQPQHF
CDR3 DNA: TGTGCCAGCAGCTTAGGACGATTAGGCAATCAGCCCCAGCATTTT

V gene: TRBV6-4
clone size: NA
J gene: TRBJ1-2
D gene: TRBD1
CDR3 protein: CASRSTGGYGYTF
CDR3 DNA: TGTGCCAGCAGATCGACAGGGGGCTATGGCTACACCTTC

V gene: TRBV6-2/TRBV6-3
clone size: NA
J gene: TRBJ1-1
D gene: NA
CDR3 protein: CASSNGGLGGTEAFF
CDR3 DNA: TGTGCCAGCAGCAACGGGGGGTTAGGGGGCACTGAAGCTTTCTTT

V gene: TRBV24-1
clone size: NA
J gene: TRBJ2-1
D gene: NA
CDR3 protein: CATSDLGYNEQFF
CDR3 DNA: TGTGCCACCAGTGATTTGGGGTACAATGAGCAGTTCTTC

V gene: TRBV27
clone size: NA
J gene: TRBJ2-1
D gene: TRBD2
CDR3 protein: CASSPRLAGGPYDEQFF
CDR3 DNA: TGTGCCAGCAGTCCCCGACTAGCGGGGGGGCCATATGATGAGCAGTTCTTC

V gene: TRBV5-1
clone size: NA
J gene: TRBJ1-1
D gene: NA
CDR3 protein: CASSFRAGTEAFF
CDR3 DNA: TGCGCCAGCAGCTTTAGGGCTGGTACTGAAGCTTTCTTT

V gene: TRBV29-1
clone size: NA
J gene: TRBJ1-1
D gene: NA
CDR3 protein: CSAERQPGTEAFF
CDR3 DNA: TGCAGCGCTGAGAGACAGCCTGGCACTGAAGCTTTCTTT

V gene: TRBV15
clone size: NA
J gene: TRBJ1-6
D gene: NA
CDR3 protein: CATSRDRQARDYNSPLHF
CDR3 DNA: TGTGCCACCAGCAGAGATAGGCAGGCGAGGGACTATAATTCACCCCTCCACTTT

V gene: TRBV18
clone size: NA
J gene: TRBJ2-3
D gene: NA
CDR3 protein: CASSPSSTFSSTDTQYF
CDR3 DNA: TGTGCCAGCTCACCATCCAGTACTTTTTCTAGCACAGATACGCAGTATTTT

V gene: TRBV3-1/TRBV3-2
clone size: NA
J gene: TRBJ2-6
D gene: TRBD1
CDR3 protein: CASSGGARANVLTF
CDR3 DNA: TGTGCCAGCTCAGGGGGCGCAAGGGCCAACGTCCTGACTTTC

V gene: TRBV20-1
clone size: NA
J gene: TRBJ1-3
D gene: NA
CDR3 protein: CSANPGDTIYF
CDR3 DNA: TGCAGTGCTAATCCGGGCGACACCATATATTTT

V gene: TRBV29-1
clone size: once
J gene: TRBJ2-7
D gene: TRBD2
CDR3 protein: CSVDGVGGDFSYEQYF
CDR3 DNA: TGCAGCGTTGACGGGGTCGGGGGGGACTTCTCCTACGAGCAGTACTTC

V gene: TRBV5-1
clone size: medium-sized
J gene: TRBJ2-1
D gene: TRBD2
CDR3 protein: CASSTMGGNYNEQFF
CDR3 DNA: TGCGCCAGCAGTACGATGGGGGGGAACTACAATGAGCAGTTCTTC

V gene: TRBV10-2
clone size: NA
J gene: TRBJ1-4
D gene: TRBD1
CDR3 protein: CASSLDRGRGEKLFF
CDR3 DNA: TGCGCCAGCAGCTTGGACAGGGGCCGGGGTGAAAAACTGTTTTTT

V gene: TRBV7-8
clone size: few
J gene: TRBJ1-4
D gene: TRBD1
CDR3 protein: CASSLEQGAVGEKLFF
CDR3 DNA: TGTGCCAGCAGCTTAGAACAGGGGGCAGTAGGTGAAAAACTGTTTTTT

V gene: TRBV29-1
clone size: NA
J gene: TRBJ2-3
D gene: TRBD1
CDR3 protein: CSVDGDRGTDTQYF
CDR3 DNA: TGCAGCGTTGATGGAGACAGGGGAACAGATACGCAGTATTTT

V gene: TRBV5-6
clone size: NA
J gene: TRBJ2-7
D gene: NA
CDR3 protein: CASSKDTSYEQYF
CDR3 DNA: TGTGCCAGCAGCAAAGACACCTCCTACGAGCAGTACTTC

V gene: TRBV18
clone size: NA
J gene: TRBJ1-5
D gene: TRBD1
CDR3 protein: CASSQQGEHQPQHF
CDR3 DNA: TGTGCCAGCTCACAACAGGGGGAACATCAGCCCCAGCATTTT

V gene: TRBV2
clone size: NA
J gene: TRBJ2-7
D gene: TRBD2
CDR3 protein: CASSEVRGVYEQYF
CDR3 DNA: TGTGCCAGCAGTGAAGTTCGGGGGGTATACGAGCAGTACTTC

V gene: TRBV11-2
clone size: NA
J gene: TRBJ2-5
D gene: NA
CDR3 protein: CASSLDRETQYF
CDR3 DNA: TGTGCCAGCAGCTTAGATAGAGAGACCCAGTACTTC

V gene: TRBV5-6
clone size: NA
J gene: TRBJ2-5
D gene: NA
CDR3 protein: CASSLASQQETQYF
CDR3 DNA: TGTGCCAGCAGCTTGGCCAGTCAGCAAGAGACCCAGTACTTC

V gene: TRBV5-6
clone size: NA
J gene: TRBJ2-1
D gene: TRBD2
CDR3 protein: CASTRNGGTSYNEQFF
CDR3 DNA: TGTGCCAGCACCCGGAACGGGGGGACCTCCTACAATGAGCAGTTCTTC

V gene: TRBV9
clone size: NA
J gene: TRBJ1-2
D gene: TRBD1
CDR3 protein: CASSVGQASSGYTF
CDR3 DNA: TGTGCCAGCAGCGTCGGACAGGCCAGTAGTGGCTACACCTTC

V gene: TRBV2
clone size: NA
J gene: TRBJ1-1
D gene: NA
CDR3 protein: CASSVQGNTEAFF
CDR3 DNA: TGTGCCAGCAGTGTACAGGGGAACACTGAAGCTTTCTTT

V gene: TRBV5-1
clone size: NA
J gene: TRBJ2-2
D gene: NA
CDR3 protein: CASSLEPSPFTGELFF
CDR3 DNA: TGCGCCAGCAGCTTGGAACCCTCCCCCTTCACCGGGGAGCTGTTTTTT

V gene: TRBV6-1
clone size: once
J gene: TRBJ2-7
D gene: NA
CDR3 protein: CASSEAYPTPYEQYF
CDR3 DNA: TGTGCCAGCAGTGAAGCTTATCCAACCCCCTACGAGCAGTACTTC

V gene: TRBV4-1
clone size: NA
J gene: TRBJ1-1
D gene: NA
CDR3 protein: CASLGHGWGKTEAFF
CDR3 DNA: TGCGCCAGCTTGGGGCATGGCTGGGGGAAGACTGAAGCTTTCTTT

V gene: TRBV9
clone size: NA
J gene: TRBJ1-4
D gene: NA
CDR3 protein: CASSAGDRNEKLFF
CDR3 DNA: TGTGCCAGCAGCGCAGGGGACCGAAATGAAAAACTGTTTTTT

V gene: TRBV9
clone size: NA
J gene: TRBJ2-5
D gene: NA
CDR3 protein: CASSVVEGSREVQYF
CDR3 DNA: TGTGCCAGCAGCGTAGTAGAGGGGTCGCGTGAGGTTCAGTACTTC

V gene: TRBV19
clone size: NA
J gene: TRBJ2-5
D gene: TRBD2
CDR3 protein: CASGLVGTQYF
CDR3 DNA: TGTGCCAGTGGACTAGTTGGGACCCAGTACTTC

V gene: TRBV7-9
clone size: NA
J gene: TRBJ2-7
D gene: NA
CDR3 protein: CASSLVGRASEQYF
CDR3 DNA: TGTGCCAGCAGCTTAGTCGGCAGGGCAAGCGAGCAGTACTTC

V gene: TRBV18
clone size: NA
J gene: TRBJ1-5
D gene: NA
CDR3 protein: CASSPERGAQPQHF
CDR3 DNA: TGTGCCAGCTCACCAGAGAGGGGGGCACAGCCCCAGCATTTT

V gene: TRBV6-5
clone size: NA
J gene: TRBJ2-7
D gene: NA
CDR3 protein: CASIGTTYEQYF
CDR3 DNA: TGTGCCAGCATCGGGACCACCTACGAGCAGTACTTC

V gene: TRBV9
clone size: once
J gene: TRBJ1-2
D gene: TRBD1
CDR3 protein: CASSADPGTVLYGYTF
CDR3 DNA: TGTGCCAGCAGCGCAGACCCCGGGACAGTGCTCTATGGCTACACCTTC

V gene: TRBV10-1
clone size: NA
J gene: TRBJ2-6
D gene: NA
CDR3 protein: CASSVSKDRTSRANVLTF
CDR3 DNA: TGCGCCAGCAGTGTTTCCAAAGATCGCACAAGTCGGGCCAACGTCCTGACTTTC

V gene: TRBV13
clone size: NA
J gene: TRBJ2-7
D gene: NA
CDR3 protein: CASSLGWVTGSEQYF
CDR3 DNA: TGTGCCAGCAGCTTAGGTTGGGTGACAGGTAGCGAGCAGTACTTC

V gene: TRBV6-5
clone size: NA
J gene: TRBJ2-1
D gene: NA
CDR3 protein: CASSYQNEQFF
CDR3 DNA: TGTGCCAGCAGTTACCAGAATGAGCAGTTCTTC

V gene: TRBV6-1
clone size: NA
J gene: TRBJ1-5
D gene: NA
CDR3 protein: CASSEEGQGGLLGQPQHF
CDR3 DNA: TGTGCCAGCAGTGAAGAGGGGCAGGGTGGGTTACTAGGGCAGCCCCAGCATTTT

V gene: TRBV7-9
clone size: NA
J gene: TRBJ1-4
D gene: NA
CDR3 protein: CASSLAGGVAEKLFF
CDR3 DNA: TGTGCCAGCAGCTTAGCGGGCGGGGTAGCCGAAAAACTGTTTTTT

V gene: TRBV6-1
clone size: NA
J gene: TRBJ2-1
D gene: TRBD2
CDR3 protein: CASSVATSDLFNEQFF
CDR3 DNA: TGTGCCAGCAGTGTTGCCACTAGCGACCTCTTCAATGAGCAGTTCTTC

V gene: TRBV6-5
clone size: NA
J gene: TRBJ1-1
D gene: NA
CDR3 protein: CAPGVGWVTEAFF
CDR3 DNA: TGTGCCCCAGGCGTAGGGTGGGTCACTGAAGCTTTCTTT

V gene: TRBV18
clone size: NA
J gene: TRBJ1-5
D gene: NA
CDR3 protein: CASSRLNGGNNQPQHF
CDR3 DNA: TGTGCCAGCTCACGACTGAACGGGGGTAACAATCAGCCCCAGCATTTT

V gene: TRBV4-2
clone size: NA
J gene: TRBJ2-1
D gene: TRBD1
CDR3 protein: CASSQDPPRTGEGNEQFF
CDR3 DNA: TGTGCCAGCAGCCAAGACCCTCCTCGGACAGGGGAAGGAAATGAGCAGTTCTTC

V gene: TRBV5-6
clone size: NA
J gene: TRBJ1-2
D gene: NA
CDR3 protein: CASSFVEGPGFSYGYTF
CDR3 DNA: TGTGCCAGCAGTTTTGTAGAGGGTCCCGGGTTCTCATATGGCTACACCTTC

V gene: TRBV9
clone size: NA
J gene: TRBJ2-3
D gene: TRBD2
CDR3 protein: CASQTSGGGDTQYF
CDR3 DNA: TGTGCCAGCCAAACTAGCGGGGGTGGAGATACGCAGTATTTT

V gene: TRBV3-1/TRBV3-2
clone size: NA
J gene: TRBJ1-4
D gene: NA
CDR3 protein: CASTQGTNEKLFF
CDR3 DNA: TGTGCCAGCACCCAGGGCACAAATGAAAAACTGTTTTTT

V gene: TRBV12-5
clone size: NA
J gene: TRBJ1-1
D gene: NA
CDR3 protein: CASGLLPGTEIMNTEAFF
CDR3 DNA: TGTGCTAGTGGTTTGCTTCCCGGGACGGAAATTATGAACACTGAAGCTTTCTTT

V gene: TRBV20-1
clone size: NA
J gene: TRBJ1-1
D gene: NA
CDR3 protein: CSAREYTEAFF
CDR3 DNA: TGCAGTGCTAGAGAATACACTGAAGCTTTCTTT

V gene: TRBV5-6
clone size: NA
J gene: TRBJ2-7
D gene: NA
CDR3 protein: CASSLGLAVNEQYF
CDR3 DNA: TGTGCCAGCAGCTTGGGCTTGGCGGTTAACGAGCAGTACTTC

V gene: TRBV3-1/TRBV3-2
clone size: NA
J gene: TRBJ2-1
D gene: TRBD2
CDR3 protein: CASKESLADHNEQFF
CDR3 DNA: TGTGCCAGCAAAGAAAGTCTAGCGGACCACAATGAGCAGTTCTTC